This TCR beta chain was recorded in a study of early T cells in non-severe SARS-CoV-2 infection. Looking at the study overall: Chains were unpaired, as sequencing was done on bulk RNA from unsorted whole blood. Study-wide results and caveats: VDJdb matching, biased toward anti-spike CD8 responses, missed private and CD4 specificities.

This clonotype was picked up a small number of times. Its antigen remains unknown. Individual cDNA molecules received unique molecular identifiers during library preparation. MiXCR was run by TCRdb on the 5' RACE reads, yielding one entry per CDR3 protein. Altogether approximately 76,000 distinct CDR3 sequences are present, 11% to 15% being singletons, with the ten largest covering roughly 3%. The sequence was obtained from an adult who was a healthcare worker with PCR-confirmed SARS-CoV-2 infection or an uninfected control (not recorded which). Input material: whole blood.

CDR3 sequence (DNA): TGCAGCGTCCTCCTAGCGGGAGTACACGAGCAGTACTTC. Protein product: CSVLLAGVHEQYF. The chain links TRBV29-1 to TRBJ2-7, with 10 bases aligning to TRBD2. V trimming: 6 bases; J trimming: 5 bases; junction bases outside the gene matches: 7. The germline V gene encodes CDR1 SQVTM and CDR2 ANQGSEA. The CDR3 loop spans 13 amino acids.